Sequencing of this T cell receptor (beta chain) was carried out in a study of human T cells and chemical hapten exposure. Unique molecular identifiers were affixed to discrete cDNA molecules within the library. In the authors' methods: Sample TCR counts, which ranged from 23,224 to 690,600, had a median of roughly 92,000. MiXCR was run by TCRdb on the 5' RACE reads, yielding one entry per CDR3 protein. TCRdb, rather than the study authors, made the V and J calls. The sample has 65,000 to 90,000 distinct CDR3 sequences; 15% to 20% are singletons. Trimming took off 7 bases at V and 0 bases at J, with 13 bases between the two ends. The CDR3 is made up of 15 amino acids. CDR1 is SNHLY, CDR2 FYNNEI, per germline. Total RNA came from unfractionated whole blood.

V usage is TRBV2 and J usage is TRBJ2-1; D may be TRBD1 or TRBD2 (5 bases each). The origin of this receptor is a female donor in good health. The CDR3 spells CASTRDLSSYNEQFF. DNA of the CDR3: TGTGCCAGCACCCGGGACCTAAGCTCCTACAATGAGCAGTTCTTC.